The present entry profiles one TCR beta chain with its context. Its antigen is unidentified. This sample stems from a study of T cell repertoires in cytomegalovirus infection. For the study at large: Recently identified HLA-C-restricted CMV epitopes were used, and well-studied HLA-B-restricted CMV epitopes were used as well. Signatures in public TCR beta sequences pointed to both CMV infection and matching HLA type.

Study-wide points: In two of eight donors, the top clonotype was HLA-C-restricted CMV-specific. Summed frequency of public TCR beta families distinguished CMV carriers with the relevant HLA.

This CDR3 region has 15 residues. Germline V gives CDR1 SGHTA, CDR2 FQGNSA. The V segment lost 0 bases and the J segment 8 bases; nucleotides outside the gene matches: 7. One entry per CDR3 protein results from TCRdb running MiXCR on the reads. The table lists under 500,000 distinct CDR3 sequences, about 39% of them singletons, with 40% to 50% in the top ten. The chain recombines TRBV7-2 with TRBJ1-1; 9 positions agree with TRBD1. This clonotype was obtained from a human donor in good health (CMV status not recorded). Some clones in this sample may be carry-over from other donors' samples. The material sequenced was cultured PBMCs, taken from culture after CMV antigen stimulation. This CDR3 reads CASSLAGQGSSEAFF. The CDR3 coding sequence is TGTGCCAGCAGCTTAGCGGGACAGGGAAGTTCAGAAGCTTTCTTT.